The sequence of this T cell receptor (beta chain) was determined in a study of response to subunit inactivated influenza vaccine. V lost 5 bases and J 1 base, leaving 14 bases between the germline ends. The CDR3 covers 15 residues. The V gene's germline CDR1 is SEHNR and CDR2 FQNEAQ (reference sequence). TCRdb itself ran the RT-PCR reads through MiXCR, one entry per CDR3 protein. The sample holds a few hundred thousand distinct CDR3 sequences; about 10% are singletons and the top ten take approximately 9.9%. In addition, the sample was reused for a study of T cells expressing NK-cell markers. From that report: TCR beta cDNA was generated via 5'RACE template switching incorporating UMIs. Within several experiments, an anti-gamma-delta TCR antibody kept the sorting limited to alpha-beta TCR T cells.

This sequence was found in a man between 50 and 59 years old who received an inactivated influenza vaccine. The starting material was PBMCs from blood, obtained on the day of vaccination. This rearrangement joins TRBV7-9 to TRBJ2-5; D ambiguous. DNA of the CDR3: TGTGCCAGCAGCCCCTATGTGAGGTCCCAAGAGACCCAGTACTTC. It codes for CASSPYVRSQETQYF.